Listed below are T cell receptor beta chains from one sample, sequenced in a study of regulatory T cells in long-lasting Graves disease. TCRdb reprocessed the multiplex PCR reads with MiXCR, giving one entry per CDR3 protein. The sample holds approximately 350,000 distinct CDR3 sequences, approximately 25% seen once. Sequenced here: peripheral blood mononuclear cells (PBMCs), sampled when the disease was refractory, from a patient treated with antithyroid drugs. The receptors here all came from a woman between 40 and 50 years old with Graves disease. Each CDR3 is given with its conserved first and last residue. D genes are given only for firm matches. A clone size is listed for some rows: how often the clone was seen (once, few, many), or a class if it is expanded.

CDR3 DNA	CDR3 protein	D gene	V gene	clone size	J gene
TGTGCCAGCAGCGCCGGCACAGGCGAGAACACCGGGGAGCTGTTTTTT	CASSAGTGENTGELFF	-	TRBV9	-	TRBJ2-2
-	CASSSSVTGELFF	-	TRBV7-8	-	TRBJ2-2
TGTGCCAGCAGCCTACGGAGCGGGTCTTACGAGCAGTACTTC	CASSLRSGSYEQYF	-	TRBV5-4	few	TRBJ2-7
TGCAGTTATGCTACGGGGGTCGGGGGGTACAACTATGGCTACACCTTC	CSYATGVGGYNYGYTF	-	TRBV20-1	-	TRBJ1-2
TGTGCCAGCAGCCTCGGTGGGGCTGGGGCCAACGTCCTGACTTTC	CASSLGGAGANVLTF	-	TRBV7-3	many	TRBJ2-6
TGTGCCAGTAAGAGTGGGGGTTATAGCAATCAGCCCCAGCATTTT	CASKSGGYSNQPQHF	-	TRBV6-1	-	TRBJ1-5
TGTGCCAGCAGTTTATCCCGGAGTGCCACCTACGAGCAGTACTTC	CASSLSRSATYEQYF	-	TRBV28	many	TRBJ2-7
TGTGCCAGCTCACCCCCCGCAGCTCCCGAGCTGTTTTTT	CASSPPAAPELFF	-	TRBV18	few	TRBJ2-2
TGTGCCAGCAGCCCCCGACCGGGGAACACTGAAGCTTTCTTT	CASSPRPGNTEAFF	-	TRBV7-3	few	TRBJ1-1
TGTGCCAGCAGGAATGAGCTAGCGGCATACAATGAGCAGTTCTTC	CASRNELAAYNEQFF	TRBD2	TRBV2	many	TRBJ2-1
TGCAGTGCTAGATCACAGGGGCCCGACTCTGGAAACACCATATATTTT	CSARSQGPDSGNTIYF	TRBD1	TRBV20-1	few	TRBJ1-3
TGTGCCAGCAGTTCGACCGGGCTAGCGGTAAACTACAATGAGCAGTTCTTC	CASSSTGLAVNYNEQFF	TRBD2	TRBV28	many	TRBJ2-1
TGTGCCAGCAAGAGCTCCTACAATGAGCAGTTCTTC	CASKSSYNEQFF	-	TRBV6-1	few	TRBJ2-1
TGCAGCGTTGGGGAACTCCAAGAGACCCAGTACTTC	CSVGELQETQYF	-	TRBV29-1	many	TRBJ2-5
TGCAGTGCTACAGGGCGGCTATACAATGAGCAGTTCTTC	CSATGRLYNEQFF	-	TRBV20-1	-	TRBJ2-1
TGTGCCAGCATGGGGCCTAGCCTCCGCGTTGGCGAGCAGTACTTC	CASMGPSLRVGEQYF	-	TRBV2	many	TRBJ2-7
TGTGCCAGCAGTCCCAGCAGGGTGCAGCCCCAGCATTTT	CASSPSRVQPQHF	-	TRBV6-1	many	TRBJ1-5
TGTGCCAGCAGCCAAACCGGGACAGGGAAGAACACCATATATTTT	CASSQTGTGKNTIYF	TRBD1	TRBV28	many	TRBJ1-3
TGTGCCAGCAGTCAGGGGGCCGGAGAGCAGTACTTC	CASSQGAGEQYF	TRBD1	TRBV6-1	many	TRBJ2-7
TGTGCCAGCACTCCGGACAGTGGCAAGACCCAGTACTTC	CASTPDSGKTQYF	-	TRBV12-3/TRBV12-4	-	TRBJ2-5
TGTGCCAGCAGTCCGAGGAGCTATAGCAATCAGCCCCAGCATTTT	CASSPRSYSNQPQHF	-	TRBV28	many	TRBJ1-5
TGCGCCAGCAGTGCTTGGACTAGCGGGAGTACCGGGGAGCTGTTTTTT	CASSAWTSGSTGELFF	TRBD2	TRBV10-1	few	TRBJ2-2
TGCGCCAGCAGCCAAGTTGAGCTGGGGACCCAGTACTTC	CASSQVELGTQYF	-	TRBV4-1	-	TRBJ2-5
TGTGCCAGCACCAGGGTCGAGCATCAGCCCCAGCATTTT	CASTRVEHQPQHF	-	TRBV6-1	-	TRBJ1-5
TGTGCCTGGAGTGTACGTCGACTCCTAAACACCGGGGAGCTGTTTTTT	CAWSVRRLLNTGELFF	-	TRBV30	-	TRBJ2-2
TGTGCCAGCAGGGGGCTAACAGATACGCAGTATTTT	CASRGLTDTQYF	-	TRBV7-8	-	TRBJ2-3
TGTGCCAGCAGTCCGGACAGGAACACCAGAGGCATTCAGTACTTC	CASSPDRNTRGIQYF	TRBD1	TRBV28	-	TRBJ2-4
TGTGCCAGCAGCTTAGGGGGACCGTCAAATCAGCCCCAGCATTTT	CASSLGGPSNQPQHF	-	TRBV7-8	many	TRBJ1-5
TGCGCCAGCAGCTCGGATGGACAGGGAAACATTCAGTACTTC	CASSSDGQGNIQYF	TRBD1	TRBV5-1	-	TRBJ2-4
TGTGCCAGCAGCCCCGGGCCCCCCGGCTATGGCTACACCTTC	CASSPGPPGYGYTF	-	TRBV9	-	TRBJ1-2
TGTGCCAGCAGTTCCCGGGGCGGTTACTACGAGCAGTACTTC	CASSSRGGYYEQYF	-	TRBV27	-	TRBJ2-7
TGTGCCAGCAGTTACGACGGGAACGTCTTCTACGAGCAGTACTTC	CASSYDGNVFYEQYF	-	TRBV6-9	-	TRBJ2-7
TGTGCCAGCAGCTCAACGACGGGGGCGAGTTCAGACACCATATATTTT	CASSSTTGASSDTIYF	-	TRBV11-2	once	TRBJ1-3
TGTGCCAGCAGCCAAGAGGATGAGACCCAGTACTTC	CASSQEDETQYF	-	TRBV14	many	TRBJ2-5
TGTGCCAGCAGCCAATCAGGGGGACAATCCTACGAGCAGTACTTC	CASSQSGGQSYEQYF	TRBD1	TRBV3-1	-	TRBJ2-7
TGCGCCAGCACCCCACTGACAGTTACCCAGATGAACACTGAAGCTTTCTTT	CASTPLTVTQMNTEAFF	-	TRBV5-1	-	TRBJ1-1
TGTGCCAGCAGTTTAGAGGTTTTTAGCAATCAGCCCCAGCATTTT	CASSLEVFSNQPQHF	-	TRBV28	few	TRBJ1-5
TGTGCCAGCAGCTTAGATAGGACTAGCGGACCCACCGGGGAGCTGTTTTTT	CASSLDRTSGPTGELFF	TRBD2	TRBV7-9	-	TRBJ2-2
TGTGCCGTCCACCCCGGAGGGACAGGGTCTTACGAGCAGTACTTC	CAVHPGGTGSYEQYF	TRBD1	TRBV28	many	TRBJ2-7
TGTGCCAGCAGGCCGGCTTGGGACTACTCCTACGAGCAGTACTTC	CASRPAWDYSYEQYF	TRBD2	TRBV6-1	-	TRBJ2-7
TGTGCCAGCAGCTTAACGGTCGAGCAGTACTTC	CASSLTVEQYF	-	TRBV7-2	many	TRBJ2-7
TGTGCCAGCAGCTTAGGTGGACTTGGACTCCTCCGGGAGACCCAGTACTTC	CASSLGGLGLLRETQYF	-	TRBV7-2	few	TRBJ2-5
TGTGCCAGCGCACCGTCGGGAGGTGGGGCAGATACGCAGTATTTT	CASAPSGGGADTQYF	TRBD2	TRBV6-1	many	TRBJ2-3
TGTGCCAGTCTAGTAGGGAACACTGAAGCTTTCTTT	CASLVGNTEAFF	-	TRBV12-3/TRBV12-4	-	TRBJ1-1
TGTGCCAGCACCCTTAATTCTAACGAGCAGTACTTC	CASTLNSNEQYF	-	TRBV11-2	-	TRBJ2-7
TGTGCCATTAAGACAGGGGAGGGGAATTCACCCCTCCACTTT	CAIKTGEGNSPLHF	TRBD1	TRBV6-1	many	TRBJ1-6
TGTGCCAGCAGCTTAGGATATGGGGGAGGCAATCAGCCCCAGCATTTT	CASSLGYGGGNQPQHF	-	TRBV7-8	many	TRBJ1-5
TGTGCCAGCAACTTGGGGCCTGCCTGGAACACTGAAGCTTTCTTT	CASNLGPAWNTEAFF	-	TRBV28	many	TRBJ1-1
TGTGCCAGCAGTTCCTACCTGGGACAGCGAGATGCAACTAATGAAAAACTGTTTTTT	CASSSYLGQRDATNEKLFF	TRBD1	TRBV12-3/TRBV12-4	many	TRBJ1-4
TGTGCCAGCAGCCCTAGTCTGGGGGCTGGAAACACCATATATTTT	CASSPSLGAGNTIYF	-	TRBV9	-	TRBJ1-3
TGTGCCAGTAGTAAGAGGAGTAACGCCGGCAATCAGCCCCAGCATTTT	CASSKRSNAGNQPQHF	-	TRBV19	-	TRBJ1-5
TGTGCCAGCAGTTGGGCTAGCGTTGAATTCTACAATGAGCAGTTCTTC	CASSWASVEFYNEQFF	-	TRBV27	many	TRBJ2-1